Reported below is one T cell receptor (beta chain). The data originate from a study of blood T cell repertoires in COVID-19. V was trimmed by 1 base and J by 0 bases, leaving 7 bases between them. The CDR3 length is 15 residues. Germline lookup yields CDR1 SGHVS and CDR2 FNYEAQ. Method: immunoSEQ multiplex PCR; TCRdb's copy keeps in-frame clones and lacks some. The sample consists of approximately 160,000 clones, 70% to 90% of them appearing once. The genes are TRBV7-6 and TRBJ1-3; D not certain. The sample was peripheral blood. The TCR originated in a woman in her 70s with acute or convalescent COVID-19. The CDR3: CASSLGANSGNTIYF. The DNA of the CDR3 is TGTGCCAGCAGCTTAGGGGCAAACTCTGGAAACACCATATATTTT.